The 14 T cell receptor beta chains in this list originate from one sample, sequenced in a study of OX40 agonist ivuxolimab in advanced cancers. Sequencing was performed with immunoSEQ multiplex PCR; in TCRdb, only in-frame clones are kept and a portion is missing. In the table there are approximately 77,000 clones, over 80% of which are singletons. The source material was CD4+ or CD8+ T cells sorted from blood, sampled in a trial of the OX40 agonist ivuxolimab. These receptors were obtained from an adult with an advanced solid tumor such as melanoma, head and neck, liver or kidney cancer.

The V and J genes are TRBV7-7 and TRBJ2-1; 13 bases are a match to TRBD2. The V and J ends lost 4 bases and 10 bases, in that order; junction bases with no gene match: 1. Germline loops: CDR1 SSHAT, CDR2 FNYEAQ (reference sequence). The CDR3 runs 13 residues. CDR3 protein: CASSSGLAGEQFF. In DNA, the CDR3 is TGTGCCAGCAGCTCGGGACTAGCGGGGGAGCAGTTCTTC. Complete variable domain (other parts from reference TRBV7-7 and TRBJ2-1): GAGVSQSPRYKVTKRGQDVTLRCDPISSHATLYWYQQALGQGPEFLTYFNYEAQPDKSGLPSDRFSAERPEGSISTLTIQRTEQRDSAMYRCASSSGLAGEQFFGPGTRLTVL.

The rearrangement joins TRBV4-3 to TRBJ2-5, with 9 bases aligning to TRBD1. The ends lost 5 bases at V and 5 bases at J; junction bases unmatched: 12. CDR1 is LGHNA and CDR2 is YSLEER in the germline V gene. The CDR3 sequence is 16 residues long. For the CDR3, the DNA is TGCGCCAGCAGCACCCGGACAGGGGCCGCGTGGGAGACCCAGTACTTC. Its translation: CASSTRTGAAWETQYF.

This CDR3 reads CASSLVGRVEDGYTF. In DNA form, the CDR3 reads TGTGCCAGCAGCTTAGTGGGCAGGGTGGAGGATGGCTACACCTTC. The rearrangement joins TRBV7-8 to TRBJ1-2; possibly TRBD1 for D (5 bases). CDR1 is SGHVS, CDR2 FQNEAQ, per germline. This CDR3 contains 15 residues. Trimming took off 1 base at V and 6 bases at J, with 15 bases between the two ends.

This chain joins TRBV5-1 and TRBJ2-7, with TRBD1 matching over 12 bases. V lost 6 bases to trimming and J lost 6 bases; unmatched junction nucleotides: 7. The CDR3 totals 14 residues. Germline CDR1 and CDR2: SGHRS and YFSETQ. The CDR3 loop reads CASIPGQGAREQYF. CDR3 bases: TGCGCCAGCATCCCGGGACAGGGGGCTCGCGAGCAGTACTTC.

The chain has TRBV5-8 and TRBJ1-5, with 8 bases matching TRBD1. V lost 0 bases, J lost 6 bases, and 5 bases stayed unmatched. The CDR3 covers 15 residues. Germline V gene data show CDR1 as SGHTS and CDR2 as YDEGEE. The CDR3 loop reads CASSLGRGLAQPQHF. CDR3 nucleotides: TGTGCCAGCAGCTTGGGCAGGGGGCTGGCTCAGCCCCAGCATTTT.

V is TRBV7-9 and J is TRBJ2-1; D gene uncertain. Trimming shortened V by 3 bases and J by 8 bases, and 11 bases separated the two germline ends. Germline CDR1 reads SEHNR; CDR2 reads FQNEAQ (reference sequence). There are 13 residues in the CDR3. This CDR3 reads CASSFAGWDEQFF. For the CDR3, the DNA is TGTGCCAGCAGCTTCGCCGGGTGGGATGAGCAGTTCTTC.

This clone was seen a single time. CDR3 nucleotides: TGTGCCAGCAGCATGAGGGGGTCGGATGGCTACACCTTC. Protein: CASSMRGSDGYTF. The chain employs TRBV6-5 and TRBJ1-2, with D possibly being TRBD1 (6 bases). This CDR3 is 13 amino acids long. The germline V gene has CDR1 MNHEY and CDR2 SVGAGI. V shed 6 bases and J shed 6 bases, with 14 bases lying between them.

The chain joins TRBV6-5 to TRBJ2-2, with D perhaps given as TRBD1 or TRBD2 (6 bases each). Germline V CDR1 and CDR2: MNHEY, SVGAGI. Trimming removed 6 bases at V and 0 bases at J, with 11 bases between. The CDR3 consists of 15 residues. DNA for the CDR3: TGTGCCAGCAGAACGGGGGCTTCGAACACCGGGGAGCTGTTTTTT. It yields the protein CASRTGASNTGELFF.

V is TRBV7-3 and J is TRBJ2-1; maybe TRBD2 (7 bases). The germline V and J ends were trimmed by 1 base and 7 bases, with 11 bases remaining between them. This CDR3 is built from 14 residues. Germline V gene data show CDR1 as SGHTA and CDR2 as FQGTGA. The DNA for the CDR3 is TGTGCCAGCAGCTTAATAGGGGGAGGGAATGAGCAGTTCTTC. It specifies CASSLIGGGNEQFF.

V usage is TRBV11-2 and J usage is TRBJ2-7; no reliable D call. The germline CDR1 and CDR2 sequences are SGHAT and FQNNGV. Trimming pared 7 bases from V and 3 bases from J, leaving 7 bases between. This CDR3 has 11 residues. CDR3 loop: CASTTYYEQYF. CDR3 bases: TGTGCCAGCACCACATACTACGAGCAGTACTTC.

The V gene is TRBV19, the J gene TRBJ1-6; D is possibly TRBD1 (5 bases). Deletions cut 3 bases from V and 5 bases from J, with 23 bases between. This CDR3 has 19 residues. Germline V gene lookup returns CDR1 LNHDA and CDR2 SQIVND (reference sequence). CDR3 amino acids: CASSITGVAGSSNNSPLHF. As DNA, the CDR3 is TGTGCCAGTAGTATCACTGGAGTAGCAGGGTCCAGCAATAATTCACCCCTCCACTTT.

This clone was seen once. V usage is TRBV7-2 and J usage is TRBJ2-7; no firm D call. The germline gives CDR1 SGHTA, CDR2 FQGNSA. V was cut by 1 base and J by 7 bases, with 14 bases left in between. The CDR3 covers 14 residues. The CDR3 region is CASSLDPNPREQYF. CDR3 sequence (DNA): TGTGCCAGCAGCTTAGACCCGAACCCTCGGGAGCAGTACTTC.

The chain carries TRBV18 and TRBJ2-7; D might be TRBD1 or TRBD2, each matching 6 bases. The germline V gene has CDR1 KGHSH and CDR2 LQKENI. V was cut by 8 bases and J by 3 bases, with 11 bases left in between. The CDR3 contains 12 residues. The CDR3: CASQRGDYEQYF. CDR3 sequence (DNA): TGTGCCAGCCAGAGGGGGGACTACGAGCAGTACTTC.

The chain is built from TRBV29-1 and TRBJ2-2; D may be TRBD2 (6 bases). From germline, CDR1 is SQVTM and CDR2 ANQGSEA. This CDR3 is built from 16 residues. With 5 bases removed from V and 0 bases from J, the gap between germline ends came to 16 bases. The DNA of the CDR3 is TGCAGCGTTTGCGGCGGGGAGGCCCCGAACACCGGGGAGCTGTTTTTT. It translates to CSVCGGEAPNTGELFF.